Each of the 14 T cell receptor beta chains below was sequenced from the same sample in a study of blood T cell repertoires in COVID-19. TCRdb's table, derived via immunoSEQ multiplex PCR, lists solely in-frame clones and lacks some. The sample carries about 210,000 clones, approximately 78% recorded once. The source material was peripheral blood. Every receptor here comes from a woman in her seventies with COVID-19, enrolled during active disease.

This rearrangement joins TRBV6-1 to TRBJ2-1; D may be TRBD1 (6 bases). The V gene's germline CDR1 is MNHNS and CDR2 SASEGT. V was pared by 0 bases and J by 2 bases, with 11 bases between. The CDR3 is 16 residues long. CDR3 in amino acids: CASSEAGTPTYNEQFF. CDR3 DNA: TGTGCCAGCAGTGAAGCCGGGACACCTACCTACAATGAGCAGTTCTTC.

This clone was seen a single time. The rearrangement uses TRBV28 and TRBJ2-7, with unresolved D. V lost 5 bases, J lost 3 bases, and 14 bases lay in between. Germline CDR1 and CDR2: MDHEN and SYDVKM. This CDR3 spans 14 amino acids. The CDR3 DNA sequence: TGTGCCAGCAGTCCCGCCGAGAACCACTACGAGCAGTACTTC. Its translation: CASSPAENHYEQYF.

The chain is built from TRBV15 and TRBJ1-1; 11 bases fit TRBD1. CDR1 is LNHNV and CDR2 is YYDKDF in the germline V gene (reference sequence). CDR3 length equals 16 residues. Trimming removed 0 bases from V and 3 bases from J; junction bases left unmatched: 3. Written as DNA, the CDR3 is TGTGCCACCAGCAGAGATTGGACAGGGGGCTACACTGAAGCTTTCTTT. Its protein is CATSRDWTGGYTEAFF.

This chain connects TRBV4-3 to TRBJ2-7; D call uncertain. Trimming shortened V by 1 base and J by 0 bases, and 7 bases separated the two germline ends. The CDR3 contains 14 residues. Per germline, CDR1 LGHNA and CDR2 YSLEER. CDR3 region: CASSQATHSYEQYF. The CDR3 DNA reads as TGCGCCAGCAGCCAAGCGACTCACTCCTACGAGCAGTACTTC.

The V gene is TRBV5-1, the J gene TRBJ2-1; possible D gene TRBD1, 5 bases. Trimming removed 0 bases from V and 6 bases from J, with 10 bases in between. Looked up from germline, CDR1 is SGHRS and CDR2 is YFSETQ. This CDR3 region has 14 residues. CDR3 sequence reads: CASSLGQTLNEQFF. The CDR3, as DNA: TGCGCCAGCAGCTTGGGACAGACACTCAATGAGCAGTTCTTC. Variable domain in full (rest from reference TRBV5-1 and TRBJ2-1): KAGVTQTPRYLIKTRGQQVTLSCSPISGHRSVSWYQQTPGQGLQFLFEYFSETQRNKGNFPGRFSGRQFSNSRSEMNVSTLELGDSALYLCASSLGQTLNEQFFGPGTRLTVL.

The DNA for the CDR3 is TGTGCCAGCAGTTTTGCCTCCTTACAGTCCTACGAGCAGTACTTC. Its protein is CASSFASLQSYEQYF. V and J are TRBV28 and TRBJ2-7; no reliable D call. There are 15 residues in the CDR3. The germline V gene has CDR1 MDHEN and CDR2 SYDVKM. Trimming removed 3 bases at V and 1 base at J, with 13 bases between.

This chain uses TRBV2 with TRBJ1-4; no reliable D call. The CDR3 has 14 amino acids. Germline V gene data show CDR1 as SNHLY and CDR2 as FYNNEI. Trimming removed 3 bases from V and 11 bases from J, with 16 bases in between. CDR3 DNA: TGTGCCAGCAGTGATGCCGGGCCAAGAGGGAAACTGTTTTTT. Protein sequence: CASSDAGPRGKLFF. The variable domain in full, with the rest retrieved from reference TRBV2 and TRBJ1-4, is EPEVTQTPSHQVTQMGQEVILRCVPISNHLYFYWYRQILGQKVEFLVSFYNNEISEKSEIFDDQFSVERPDGSNFTLKIRSTKLEDSAMYFCASSDAGPRGKLFFGSGTQLSVL.

The gene calls are TRBV28 and TRBJ2-5, with 8 bases fitting TRBD1. Germline loops: CDR1 MDHEN, CDR2 SYDVKM. The ends lost 1 base at V and 2 bases at J; junction bases unmatched: 0. The CDR3 has 14 residues. In nucleotides, the CDR3 is TGTGCCAGCAGTTTATACAGGGGGCAAGAGACCCAGTACTTC. This encodes CASSLYRGQETQYF.

This clone was recorded a few times. The genes are TRBV24-1 and TRBJ2-1; TRBD1 is a possible D gene (5 bases). From germline, CDR1 is KGHDR and CDR2 SFDVKD. V shed 0 bases and J shed 4 bases, with 12 bases lying between them. The CDR3 sequence is 16 residues long. CDR3 in DNA: TGTGCCACCAGTGATTTGCGGGCAGGGTCGTACAATGAGCAGTTCTTC. This gives the protein CATSDLRAGSYNEQFF.

CDR3 in amino acids: CASSFPGENYGYTF. CDR3 DNA: TGCGCCAGCAGCTTTCCAGGGGAAAACTATGGCTACACCTTC. This chain links TRBV5-1 with TRBJ1-2; D is perhaps TRBD1 (6 bases). CDR1 is SGHRS, CDR2 YFSETQ, per germline. V lost 2 bases to trimming and J lost 2 bases, with 10 bases between them. CDR3 length equals 14 residues.

The chain uses TRBV9 and TRBJ2-3; 9 nucleotides line up with TRBD2. There are 16 residues in the CDR3. The trim removed 2 bases at V and 6 bases at J, leaving 10 bases unmatched. Germline V gene lookup returns CDR1 SGDLS and CDR2 YYNGEE. The CDR3 is CASSVSGSYSIDTQYF. Written as DNA, the CDR3 is TGTGCCAGCAGCGTTAGCGGGAGCTATTCCATTGATACGCAGTATTTT.

The chain employs TRBV6-5 and TRBJ2-3, with 7 bases aligning to TRBD2. The germline V gene encodes CDR1 MNHEY and CDR2 SVGAGI. V shed 8 bases, J shed 0 bases, and the junction held 2 bases outside the gene matches. The CDR3 runs to 13 residues. Here the CDR3 reads CASLAGSTDTQYF. The CDR3 coding sequence is TGTGCCAGCTTAGCGGGCAGCACAGATACGCAGTATTTT.

The chain is built from TRBV19 and TRBJ1-2; D remains unclear. CDR3 size: 13 residues. Germline V gene data show CDR1 as LNHDA and CDR2 as SQIVND (reference sequence). Trimming removed 3 bases at V and 6 bases at J, with 11 bases between. CDR3 loop: CASSIKDSHGYTF. CDR3 bases: TGTGCCAGTAGTATCAAGGACTCGCATGGCTACACCTTC.

The genes are TRBV27 and TRBJ2-1; TRBD1 is a possible D gene (5 bases). The CDR3 length is 15 residues. The germline CDR1 and CDR2 sequences are MNHEY and SMNVEV (reference sequence). V lost 2 bases, J lost 6 bases, and 14 bases lay in between. CDR3 coding DNA: TGTGCCAGCAGTTTAGCCAGGGCTAAACTCAATGAGCAGTTCTTC. Its translation: CASSLARAKLNEQFF.